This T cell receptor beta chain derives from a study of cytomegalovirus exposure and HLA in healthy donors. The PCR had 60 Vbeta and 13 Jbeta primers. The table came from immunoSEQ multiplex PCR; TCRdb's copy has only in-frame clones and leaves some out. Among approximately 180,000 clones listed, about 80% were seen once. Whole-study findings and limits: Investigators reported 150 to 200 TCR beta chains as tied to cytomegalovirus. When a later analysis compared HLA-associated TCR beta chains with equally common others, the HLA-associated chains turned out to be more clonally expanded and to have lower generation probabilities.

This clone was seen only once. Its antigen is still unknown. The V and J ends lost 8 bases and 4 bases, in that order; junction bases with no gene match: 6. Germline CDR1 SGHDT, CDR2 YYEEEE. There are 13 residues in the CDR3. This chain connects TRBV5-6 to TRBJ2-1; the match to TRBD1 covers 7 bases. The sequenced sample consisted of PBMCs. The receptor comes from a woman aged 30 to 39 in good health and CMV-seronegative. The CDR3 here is CASGDRSYNEQFF. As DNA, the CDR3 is TGTGCCAGTGGGGACAGAAGTTACAATGAGCAGTTCTTC. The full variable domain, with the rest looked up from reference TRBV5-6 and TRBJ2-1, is DAGVTQSPTHLIKTRGQQVTLRCSPKSGHDTVSWYQQALGQGPQFIFQYYEEEERQRGNFPDRFSGHQFPNYSSELNVNALLLGDSALYLCASGDRSYNEQFFGPGTRLTVL.